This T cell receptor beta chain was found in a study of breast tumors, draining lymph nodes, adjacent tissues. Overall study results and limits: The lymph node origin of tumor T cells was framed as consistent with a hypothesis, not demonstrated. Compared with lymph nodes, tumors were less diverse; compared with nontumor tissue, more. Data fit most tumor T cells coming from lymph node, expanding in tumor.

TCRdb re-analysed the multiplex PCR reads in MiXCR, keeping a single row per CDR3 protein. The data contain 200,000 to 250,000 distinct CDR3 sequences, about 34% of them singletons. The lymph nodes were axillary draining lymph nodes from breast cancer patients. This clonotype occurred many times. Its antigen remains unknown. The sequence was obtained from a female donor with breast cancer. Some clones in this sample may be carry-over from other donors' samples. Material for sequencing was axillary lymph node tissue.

CDR3 region: CSAGKTAGGYNEQFF. In DNA, the CDR3 is TGCAGTGCTGGAAAAACAGCGGGGGGGTACAATGAGCAGTTCTTC. The chain has TRBV20-1 and TRBJ2-1; 10 nucleotides agree with TRBD2. This CDR3 is built from 15 residues. Germline V lookup: CDR1 DFQATT, CDR2 SNEGSKA (reference sequence). With V trimmed by 5 bases and J by 4 bases, 8 bases remained unmatched.